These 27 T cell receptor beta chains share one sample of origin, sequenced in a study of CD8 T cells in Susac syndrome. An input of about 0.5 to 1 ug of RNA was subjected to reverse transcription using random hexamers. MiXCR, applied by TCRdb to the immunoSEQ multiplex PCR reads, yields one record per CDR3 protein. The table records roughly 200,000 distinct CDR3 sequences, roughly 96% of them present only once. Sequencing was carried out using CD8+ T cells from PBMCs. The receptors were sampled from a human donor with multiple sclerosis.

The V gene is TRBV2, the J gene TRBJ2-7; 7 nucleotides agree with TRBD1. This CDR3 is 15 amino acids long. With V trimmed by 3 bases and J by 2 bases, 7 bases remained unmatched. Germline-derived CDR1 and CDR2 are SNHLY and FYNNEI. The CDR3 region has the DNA TGTGCCAGCAGTGATCACAGGGGAAGGGCCTACGAGCAGTACTTC. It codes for CASSDHRGRAYEQYF.

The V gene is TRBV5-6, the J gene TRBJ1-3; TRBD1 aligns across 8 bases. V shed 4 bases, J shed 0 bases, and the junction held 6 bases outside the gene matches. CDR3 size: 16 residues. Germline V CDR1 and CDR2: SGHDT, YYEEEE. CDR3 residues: CASSNTGGFSGNTIYF. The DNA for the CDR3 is TGTGCCAGCAGCAATACAGGGGGTTTCTCTGGAAACACCATATATTTT.

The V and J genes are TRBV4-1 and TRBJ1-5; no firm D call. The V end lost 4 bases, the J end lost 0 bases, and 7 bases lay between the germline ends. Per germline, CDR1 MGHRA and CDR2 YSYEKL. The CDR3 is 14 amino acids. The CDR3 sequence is CASSPQVSNQPQHF. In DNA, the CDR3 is TGCGCCAGCAGCCCACAAGTTAGCAATCAGCCCCAGCATTTT.

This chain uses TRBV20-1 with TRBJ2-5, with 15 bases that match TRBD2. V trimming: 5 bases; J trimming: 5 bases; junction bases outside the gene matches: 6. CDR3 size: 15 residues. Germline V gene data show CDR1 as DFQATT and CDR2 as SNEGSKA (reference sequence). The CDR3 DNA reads TGCAGTGCTTGGGGACTAGCGGGAGGAGGGGAGACCCAGTACTTC. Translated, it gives CSAWGLAGGGETQYF.

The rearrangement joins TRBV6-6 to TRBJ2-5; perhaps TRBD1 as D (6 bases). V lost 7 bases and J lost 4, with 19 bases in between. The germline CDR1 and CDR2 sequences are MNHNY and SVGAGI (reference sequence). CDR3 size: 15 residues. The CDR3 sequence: CASKGRGGGPETQYF. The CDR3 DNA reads TGTGCCAGCAAGGGGCGTGGTGGGGGCCCAGAGACCCAGTACTTC.

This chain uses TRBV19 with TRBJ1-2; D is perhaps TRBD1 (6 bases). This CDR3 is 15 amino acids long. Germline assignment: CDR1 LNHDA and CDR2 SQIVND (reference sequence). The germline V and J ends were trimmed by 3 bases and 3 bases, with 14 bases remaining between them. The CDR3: CASSIGAGADYGYTF. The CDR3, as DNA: TGTGCCAGTAGTATTGGAGCAGGGGCGGACTATGGCTACACCTTC.

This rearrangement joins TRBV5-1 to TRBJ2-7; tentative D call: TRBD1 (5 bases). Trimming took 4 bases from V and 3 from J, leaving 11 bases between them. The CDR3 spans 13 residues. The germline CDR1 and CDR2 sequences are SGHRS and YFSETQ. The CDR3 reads CASSPDTYYEQYF. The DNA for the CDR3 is TGCGCCAGCAGCCCGGACACCTACTACGAGCAGTACTTC. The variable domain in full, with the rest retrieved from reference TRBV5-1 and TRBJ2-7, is KAGVTQTPRYLIKTRGQQVTLSCSPISGHRSVSWYQQTPGQGLQFLFEYFSETQRNKGNFPGRFSGRQFSNSRSEMNVSTLELGDSALYLCASSPDTYYEQYFGPGTRLTVT.

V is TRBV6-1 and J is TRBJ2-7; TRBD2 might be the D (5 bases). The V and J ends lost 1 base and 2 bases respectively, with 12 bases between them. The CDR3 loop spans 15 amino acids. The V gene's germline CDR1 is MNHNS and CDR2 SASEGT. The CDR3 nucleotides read TGTGCCAGCAGTGAAGAGTGGCGGAGGACCTACGAGCAGTACTTC. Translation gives CASSEEWRRTYEQYF.

The CDR3 spells CASSELGLAGGNEQFF. In DNA form, the CDR3 reads TGTGCCAGCAGTGAATTAGGACTAGCGGGGGGCAATGAGCAGTTCTTC. This chain connects TRBV25-1 to TRBJ2-1; 14 bases align to TRBD2. With V trimmed by 1 base and J by 6 bases, 2 bases remained unmatched. This CDR3 region has 16 residues. Germline-derived CDR1 and CDR2 are MGHDK and SYGVNS.

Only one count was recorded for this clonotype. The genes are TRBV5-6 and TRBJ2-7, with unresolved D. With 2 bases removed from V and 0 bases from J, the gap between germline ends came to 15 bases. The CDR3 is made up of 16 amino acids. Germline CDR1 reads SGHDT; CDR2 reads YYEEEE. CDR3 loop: CASSLNRKTTSYEQYF. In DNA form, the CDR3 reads TGTGCCAGCAGCTTAAACAGAAAAACAACCTCCTACGAGCAGTACTTC.

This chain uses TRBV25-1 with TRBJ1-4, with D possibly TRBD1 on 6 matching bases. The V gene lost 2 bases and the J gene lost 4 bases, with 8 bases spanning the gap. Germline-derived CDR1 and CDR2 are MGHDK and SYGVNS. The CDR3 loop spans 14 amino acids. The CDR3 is CASSEGGGNEKLFF. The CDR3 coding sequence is TGTGCCAGCAGTGAAGGAGGGGGTAATGAAAAACTGTTTTTT.

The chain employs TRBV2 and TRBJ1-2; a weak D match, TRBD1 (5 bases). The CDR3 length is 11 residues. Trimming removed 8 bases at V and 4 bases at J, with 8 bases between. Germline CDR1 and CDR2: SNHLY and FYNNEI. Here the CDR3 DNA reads TGTGCCAGCGGGGCTCTCTATGGCTACACCTTC. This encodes CASGALYGYTF. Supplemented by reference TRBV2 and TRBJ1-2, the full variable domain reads EPEVTQTPSHQVTQMGQEVILRCVPISNHLYFYWYRQILGQKVEFLVSFYNNEISEKSEIFDDQFSVERPDGSNFTLKIRSTKLEDSAMYFCASGALYGYTFGSGTRLTVV.

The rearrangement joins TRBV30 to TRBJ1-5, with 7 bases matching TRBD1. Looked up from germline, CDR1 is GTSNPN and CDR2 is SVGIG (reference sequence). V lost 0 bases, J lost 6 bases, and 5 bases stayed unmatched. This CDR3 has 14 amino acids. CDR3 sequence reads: CAWSVDTGVQPQHF. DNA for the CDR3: TGTGCCTGGAGTGTCGATACAGGGGTTCAGCCCCAGCATTTT.

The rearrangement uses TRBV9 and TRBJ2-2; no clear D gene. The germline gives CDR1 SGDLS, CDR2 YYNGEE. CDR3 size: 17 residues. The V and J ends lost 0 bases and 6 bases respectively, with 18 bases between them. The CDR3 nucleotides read TGTGCCAGCAGCGTAGGCCCGATGGTCGCTAGAGCCGGGGAGCTGTTTTTT. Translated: CASSVGPMVARAGELFF.

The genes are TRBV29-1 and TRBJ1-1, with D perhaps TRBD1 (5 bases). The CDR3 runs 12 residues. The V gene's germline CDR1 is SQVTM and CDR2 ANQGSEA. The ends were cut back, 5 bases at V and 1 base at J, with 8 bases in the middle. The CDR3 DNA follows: TGCAGCGTTCCAGGGAGGAACACTGAAGCTTTCTTT. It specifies CSVPGRNTEAFF.

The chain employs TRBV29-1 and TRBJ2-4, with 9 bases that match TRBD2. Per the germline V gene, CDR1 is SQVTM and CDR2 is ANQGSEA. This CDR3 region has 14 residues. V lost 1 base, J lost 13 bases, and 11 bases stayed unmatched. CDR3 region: CSVEGGAGGPVQYF. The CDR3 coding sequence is TGCAGCGTTGAAGGGGGTGCGGGAGGGCCCGTGCAGTACTTC.

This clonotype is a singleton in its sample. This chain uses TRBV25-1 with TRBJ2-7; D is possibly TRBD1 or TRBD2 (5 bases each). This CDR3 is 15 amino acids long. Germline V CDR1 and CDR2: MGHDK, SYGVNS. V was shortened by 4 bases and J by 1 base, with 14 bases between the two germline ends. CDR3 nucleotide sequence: TGTGCCAGCAGTGCCCCCCGAGGGGAATCCTACGAGCAGTACTTC. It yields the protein CASSAPRGESYEQYF.

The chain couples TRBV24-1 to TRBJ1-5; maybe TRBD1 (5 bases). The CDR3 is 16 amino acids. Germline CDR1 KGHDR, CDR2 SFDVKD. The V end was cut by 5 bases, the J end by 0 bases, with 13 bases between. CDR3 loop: CATSVRDGYSNQPQHF. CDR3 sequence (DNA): TGTGCCACCAGTGTAAGGGACGGCTATAGCAATCAGCCCCAGCATTTT.

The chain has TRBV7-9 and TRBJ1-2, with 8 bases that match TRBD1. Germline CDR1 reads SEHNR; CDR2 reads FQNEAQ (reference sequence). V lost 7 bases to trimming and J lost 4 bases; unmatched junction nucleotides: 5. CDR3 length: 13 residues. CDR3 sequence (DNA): TGTGCCAGCAACCCAGGGGGCAGCTATGGCTACACCTTC. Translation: CASNPGGSYGYTF.

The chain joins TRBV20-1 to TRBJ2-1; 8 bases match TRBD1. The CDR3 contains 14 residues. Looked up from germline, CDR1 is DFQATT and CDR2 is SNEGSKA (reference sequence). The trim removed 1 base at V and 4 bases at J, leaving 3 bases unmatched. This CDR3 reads CSARVTGVYNEQFF. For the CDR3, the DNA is TGCAGTGCTAGAGTGACAGGGGTATACAATGAGCAGTTCTTC.

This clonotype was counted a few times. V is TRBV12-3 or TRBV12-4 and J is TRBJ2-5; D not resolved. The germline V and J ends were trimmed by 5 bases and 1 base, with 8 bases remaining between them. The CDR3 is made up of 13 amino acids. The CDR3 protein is CASSPLGQETQYF. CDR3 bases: TGTGCCAGCAGTCCTCTCGGCCAAGAGACCCAGTACTTC.

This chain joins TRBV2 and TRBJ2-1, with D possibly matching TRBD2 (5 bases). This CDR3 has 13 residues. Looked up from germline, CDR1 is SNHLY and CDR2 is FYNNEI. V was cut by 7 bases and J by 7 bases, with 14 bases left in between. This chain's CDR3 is CASTGIGRNEQFF. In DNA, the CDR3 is TGTGCCAGCACCGGGATCGGTCGGAATGAGCAGTTCTTC.

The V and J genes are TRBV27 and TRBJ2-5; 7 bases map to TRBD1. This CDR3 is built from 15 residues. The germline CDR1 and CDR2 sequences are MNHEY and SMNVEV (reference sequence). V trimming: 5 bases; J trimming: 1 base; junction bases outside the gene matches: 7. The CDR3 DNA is TGTGCCAGCAGTCCCCGGGACAGCTCCCAAGAGACCCAGTACTTC. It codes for CASSPRDSSQETQYF.

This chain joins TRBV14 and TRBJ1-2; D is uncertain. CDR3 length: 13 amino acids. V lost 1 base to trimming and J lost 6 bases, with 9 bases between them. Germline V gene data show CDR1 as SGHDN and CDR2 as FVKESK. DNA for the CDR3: TGTGCCAGCAGCCAAGCTATCTGGGATGGCTACACCTTC. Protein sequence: CASSQAIWDGYTF. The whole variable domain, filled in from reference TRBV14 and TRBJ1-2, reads EAGVTQFPSHSVIEKGQTVTLRCDPISGHDNLYWYRRVMGKEIKFLLHFVKESKQDESGMPNNRFLAERTGGTYSTLKVQPAELEDSGVYFCASSQAIWDGYTFGSGTRLTVV.

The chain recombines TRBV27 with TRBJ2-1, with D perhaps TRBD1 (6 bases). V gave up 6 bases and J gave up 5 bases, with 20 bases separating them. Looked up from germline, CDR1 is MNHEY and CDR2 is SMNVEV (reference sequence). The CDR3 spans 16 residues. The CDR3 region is CASSQRGRWTDNEQFF. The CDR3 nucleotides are TGTGCCAGCAGCCAGAGAGGAAGGTGGACAGACAATGAGCAGTTCTTC.

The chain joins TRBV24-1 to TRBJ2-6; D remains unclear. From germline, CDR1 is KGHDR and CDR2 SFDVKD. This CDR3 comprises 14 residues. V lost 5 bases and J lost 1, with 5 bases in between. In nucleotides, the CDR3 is TGTGCCACCAGTGCGGGTTCTGGGGCCAACGTCCTGACTTTC. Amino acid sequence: CATSAGSGANVLTF.

The CDR3 nucleotides read TGTGCCAGCAGCTTAGTGTTTAGACAGGGAAGTGAGCAGTTCTTC. Translating it yields CASSLVFRQGSEQFF. The chain carries TRBV13 and TRBJ2-1; 7 bases are shared with TRBD1. V dropped 1 base and J dropped 9; count of bases not matched to a gene: 9. The CDR3 contains 15 residues. CDR1 PRHDT and CDR2 FYEKMQ come from the germline V gene (reference sequence).